In its sample, the clone carrying this T cell receptor beta chain was seen once. The protocol was immunoSEQ multiplex PCR, while the TCRdb copy is restricted to in-frame clones and leaves out a portion. The sample lists around 92,000 clones; around 88% were seen once. CDR1 and CDR2 from the germline V gene are GTSNPN and SVGIG (reference sequence). Trimming stripped 0 bases from V and 1 base from J, with 12 bases between. This CDR3 has 15 residues. The data originate from a study of graft-versus-host responses after intestinal transplantation. This TCR was recovered from a human patient who received an intestinal transplant, so some T cells may come from the graft donor. The sample here was PBMCs, taken 255 days after intestinal transplant. J is TRBJ2-5 and V is TRBV30; weak D call: TRBD1 (6 bases). CDR3 amino acids: CAWSVGGQPQETQYF. In nucleotides, the CDR3 is TGTGCCTGGAGTGTGGGTGGACAGCCCCAAGAGACCCAGTACTTC.